Below are 13 T cell receptor beta chains sequenced from a single sample in a study of PD-L1 blockade in urothelial cancer. Repertoires were generated with immunoSEQ multiplex PCR, while TCRdb's copy carries only in-frame clones and drops some. The profile shows around 100,000 clones, approximately 86% of them singletons. The sequencing here drew on PBMCs, taken around atezolizumab (anti-PD-L1) treatment. The receptors stem from a man over 45 with urothelial cancer.

The rearrangement joins TRBV28 to TRBJ2-5, with D perhaps matching TRBD2 (5 bases). The CDR3 covers 15 residues. Trimming stripped 6 bases from V and 4 bases from J, with 18 bases between. Germline-derived CDR1 and CDR2 are MDHEN and SYDVKM. As DNA, the CDR3 is TGTGCCAGCAGACTAGAGGACGCGTATCGAGAGACCCAGTACTTC. Translation: CASRLEDAYRETQYF.

There are a few counts of this clone. This chain uses TRBV7-2 with TRBJ2-2; tentative D call: TRBD2 (6 bases). Per the germline V gene, CDR1 is SGHTA and CDR2 is FQGNSA. This CDR3 has 14 amino acids. Trimming cost V 5 bases and J 7 bases, with 14 bases left between them. CDR3 nucleotide sequence: TGTGCCAGCAGCCCCCGTAGGAGGGACGGGGAGCTGTTTTTT. Amino acid sequence: CASSPRRRDGELFF.

V and J are TRBV14 and TRBJ2-7, with 7 bases aligning to TRBD2. Germline lookup yields CDR1 SGHDN and CDR2 FVKESK. V trimming: 3 bases; J trimming: 7 bases; junction bases outside the gene matches: 6. The length of the CDR3 is 13 residues. Written as DNA, the CDR3 is TGTGCCAGCAGCCAGGCCACGGGGGGAGAGCAGTACTTC. Protein product: CASSQATGGEQYF.

The chain is built from TRBV6-1 and TRBJ1-1; perhaps TRBD1 as D (6 bases). Germline V gene lookup returns CDR1 MNHNS and CDR2 SASEGT. CDR3 length: 13 residues. V was cut by 5 bases and J by 1 base, with 8 bases left in between. In DNA, the CDR3 is TGTGCCAGCAGTCCGGGACAGAACACTGAAGCTTTCTTT. Translation gives CASSPGQNTEAFF.

This rearrangement joins TRBV4-2 to TRBJ2-3, with TRBD2 identical over 12 bases. The V gene end was trimmed by 4 bases and the J gene end by 0 bases; junction bases not matched to a gene: 5. Germline CDR1 reads LGHNA; CDR2 reads YNFKEQ. CDR3 length equals 17 residues. The CDR3 is CASSRTGTSGSTDTQYF. The CDR3 DNA follows: TGTGCCAGCAGCCGGACCGGGACTAGCGGGAGCACAGATACGCAGTATTTT.

This clone rates as medium-sized. The rearrangement links TRBV6-1 to TRBJ1-2, with 9 bases matching TRBD1. The germline V gene encodes CDR1 MNHNS and CDR2 SASEGT. This CDR3 is built from 13 residues. V was pared by 6 bases and J by 6 bases, with 5 bases of the junction left unmatched. The CDR3 region is CASSIGTGNGYTF. The CDR3 DNA reads as TGTGCCAGCAGCATCGGGACAGGGAATGGCTACACCTTC.

The V call is TRBV21-1, the J call TRBJ2-3; TRBD2, the D gene given by the table, was not confirmed from the DNA. TRBV21-1 is listed as a pseudogene. The CDR3 is 18 residues long. The DNA for the CDR3 is TGTGCCAGCAGCAAAGTCTGTATAGCGGGAGCCCTGGGGGATACGCAGTATTTT. Encoded protein: CASSKVCIAGALGDTQYF.

This clone was seen only once. The chain has TRBV2 and TRBJ2-7; TRBD2 aligns across 8 bases. The CDR3 runs to 16 residues. Germline lookup yields CDR1 SNHLY and CDR2 FYNNEI. Losses at the gene ends were 8 bases for V and 6 bases for J; bases not matched to a gene: 18. The CDR3 region is CASEGESGRSPFEQYF. The CDR3 coding sequence is TGTGCCAGCGAAGGTGAGAGCGGGAGATCCCCCTTCGAGCAGTACTTC.

The chain uses TRBV28 and TRBJ2-7, with TRBD1 matching over 7 bases. The length of the CDR3 is 12 residues. CDR1 MDHEN and CDR2 SYDVKM come from the germline V gene. The ends lost 5 bases at V and 3 bases at J; junction bases unmatched: 1. CDR3 sequence: CASSDRVYEQYF. As DNA, the CDR3 is TGTGCCAGCAGTGACAGGGTCTACGAGCAGTACTTC.

J is TRBJ2-3 and V is TRBV18; 9 bases are a match to TRBD1. The germline V gene has CDR1 KGHSH and CDR2 LQKENI. V trimming: 2 bases; J trimming: 4 bases; junction bases outside the gene matches: 10. CDR3 size: 17 residues. The CDR3 is CASSPVQQGAPPDTQYF. The DNA of the CDR3 is TGTGCCAGCTCACCAGTACAACAGGGGGCCCCCCCAGATACGCAGTATTTT. Combining the CDR3 with reference TRBV18 and TRBJ2-3 gives the whole variable domain NAGVMQNPRHLVRRRGQEARLRCSPMKGHSHVYWYRQLPEEGLKFMVYLQKENIIDESGMPKERFSAEFPKEGPSILRIQQVVRGDSAAYFCASSPVQQGAPPDTQYFGPGTRLTVL.

V is TRBV28 and J is TRBJ2-7; 9 bases are shared with TRBD2. After removal of 5 bases from V and 3 bases from J, the junction contained 5 bases not matched to a gene. The CDR3 extends over 14 amino acids. Looked up from germline, CDR1 is MDHEN and CDR2 is SYDVKM. CDR3 amino acids: CASSTAGGHYEQYF. The CDR3 region has the DNA TGTGCCAGCAGTACAGCGGGAGGCCACTACGAGCAGTACTTC.

The CDR3 DNA follows: TGTGCCAGCAGCTTAGTGGGACAGGGAACCGAGACCCAGTACTTC. Residues: CASSLVGQGTETQYF. The rearrangement links TRBV11-2 to TRBJ2-5; TRBD1 aligns across 9 bases. The trim removed 1 base at V and 5 bases at J, leaving 5 bases unmatched. The CDR3 has 15 amino acids. Germline CDR1 is SGHAT and CDR2 is FQNNGV.

The sample holds one count of this clone. J is TRBJ1-6 and V is TRBV14; D uncertain. Trimming left V 5 bases short and J 5 bases short, with 10 bases between. The CDR3 runs to 14 residues. CDR1 and CDR2 (germline): SGHDN, FVKESK. The CDR3 is CASSWRGNNSPLHF. CDR3 bases: TGTGCCAGCAGCTGGCGCGGGAATAATTCACCCCTCCACTTT.